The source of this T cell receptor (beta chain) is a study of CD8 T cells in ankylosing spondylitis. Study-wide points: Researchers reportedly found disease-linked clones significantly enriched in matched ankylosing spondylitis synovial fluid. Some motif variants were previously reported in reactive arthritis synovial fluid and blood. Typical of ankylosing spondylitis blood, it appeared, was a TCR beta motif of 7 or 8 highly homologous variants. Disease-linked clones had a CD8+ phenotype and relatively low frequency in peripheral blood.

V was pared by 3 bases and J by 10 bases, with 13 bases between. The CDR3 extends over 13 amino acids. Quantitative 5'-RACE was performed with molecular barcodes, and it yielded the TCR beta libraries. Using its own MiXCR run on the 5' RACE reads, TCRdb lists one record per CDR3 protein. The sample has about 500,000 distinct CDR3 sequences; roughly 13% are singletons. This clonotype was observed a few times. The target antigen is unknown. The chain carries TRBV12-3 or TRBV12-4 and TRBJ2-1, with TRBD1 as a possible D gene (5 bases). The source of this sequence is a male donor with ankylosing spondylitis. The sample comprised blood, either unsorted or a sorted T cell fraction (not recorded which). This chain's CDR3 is CASSFGWGQEQFF. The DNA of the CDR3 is TGTGCCAGCAGTTTTGGGTGGGGCCAAGAGCAGTTCTTC.